Described below is a single T cell receptor (beta chain) sequence and its context. The source of the sample is a study of cytomegalovirus exposure and HLA in healthy donors. Researchers ran the PCR with 60 Vbeta and 13 Jbeta primers. Method: immunoSEQ multiplex PCR; TCRdb's copy keeps in-frame clones and lacks some. In the table there are 100,000 to 150,000 clones, approximately 71% of which are singletons. Likely unrecorded immune exposures existed in these nominally healthy donors. The sequenced material came from PBMCs. This clonotype originated in an older woman in good health and CMV-seronegative.

The DNA of the CDR3 is TGTGCCAGCTCATCCGGCGGGGGCCTGGGCACTGAAGCTTTCTTT. Encoded protein: CASSSGGGLGTEAFF. The gene calls are TRBV18 and TRBJ1-1; the D gene is possibly TRBD1 (6 bases). With 5 bases removed from V and 4 bases from J, the gap between germline ends came to 17 bases. Germline V gene lookup returns CDR1 KGHSH and CDR2 LQKENI. CDR3 length equals 15 residues.